This T cell receptor beta chain is from a study of blood T cell repertoires in COVID-19. With 2 bases clipped from V and 8 bases from J, the junction kept 8 bases outside the gene matches. From germline, CDR1 is SGHRS and CDR2 YFSETQ. There are 15 residues in the CDR3. Measured with immunoSEQ multiplex PCR; TCRdb has only the in-frame clones, and not every one. The sample has under 300,000 clones; 80% to 85% are singletons. The chain joins TRBV5-1 to TRBJ1-4; 8 positions match TRBD1. Sequencing was carried out using peripheral blood. The origin of this receptor is a woman between 35 and 50 years old who had recovered from COVID-19. As DNA, the CDR3 is TGCGCCAGCAGCTTTTTCGGACAGGGTGGCGAAAAACTGTTTTTT. Its protein product is CASSFFGQGGEKLFF.